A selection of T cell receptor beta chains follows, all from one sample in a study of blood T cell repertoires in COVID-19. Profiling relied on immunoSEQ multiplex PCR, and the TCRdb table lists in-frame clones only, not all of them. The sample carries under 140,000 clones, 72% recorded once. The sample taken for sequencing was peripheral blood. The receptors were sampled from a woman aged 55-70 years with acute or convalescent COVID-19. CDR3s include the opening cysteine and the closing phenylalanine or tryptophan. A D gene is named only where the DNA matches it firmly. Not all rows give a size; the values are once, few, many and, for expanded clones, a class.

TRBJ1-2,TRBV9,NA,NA,TGTGCCAGCAGCGTAGGGGTACAGTCCTATGGCTACACCTTC,CASSVGVQSYGYTF
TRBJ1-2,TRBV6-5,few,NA,TGTGCCAGCAGTTACTCGACCGGGGGGAGGGACTATGGCTACACCTTC,CASSYSTGGRDYGYTF
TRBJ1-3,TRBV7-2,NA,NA,TGTGCCAGCAGCTTAGTGCCCGAGCCTGGAAACACCATATATTTT,CASSLVPEPGNTIYF
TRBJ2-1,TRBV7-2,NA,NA,TGTGCCAGCAGCTTAGCGGGGCCGCTCTACAATGAGCAGTTCTTC,CASSLAGPLYNEQFF
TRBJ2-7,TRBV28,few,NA,TGTGCCAGCAGTTTATCCTTTGACAGAGAGCAGTACTTC,CASSLSFDREQYF
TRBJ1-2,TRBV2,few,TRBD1,TGTGCCAGCAGGGACAGGGGGAATGGTGGCTACACCTTC,CASRDRGNGGYTF
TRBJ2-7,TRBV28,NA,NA,TGTGCCAGCAGTTTACTCGCGGTGGGCTCCTACGAGCAGTACTTC,CASSLLAVGSYEQYF
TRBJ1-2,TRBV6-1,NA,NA,TGTGCCAGCAGTGAAAGGCAGGGTGAACTCTATGGCTACACCTTC,CASSERQGELYGYTF
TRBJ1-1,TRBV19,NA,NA,TGTGCCAGTAGTATAGCCGGGAGGAGAACTGAAGCTTTCTTT,CASSIAGRRTEAFF
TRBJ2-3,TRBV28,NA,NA,TGTGCCAGCAGTCGGGGACTCGGCACAGATACGCAGTATTTT,CASSRGLGTDTQYF
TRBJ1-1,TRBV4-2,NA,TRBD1,TGTGCCAGCAGCCATCGGACAGGAGCAGCTTTCTTT,CASSHRTGAAFF
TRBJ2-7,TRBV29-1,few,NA,TGCAGCGTGACTCCGGCGGGGTCCTACGAGCAGTACTTC,CSVTPAGSYEQYF
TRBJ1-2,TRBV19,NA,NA,TGTGCCAGTAGTATTATCCAGAGGCCAAGCTACACCTTC,CASSIIQRPSYTF
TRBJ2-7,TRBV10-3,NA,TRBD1,TGTGCCATCTGGGACAGGGGCGAAGAGCAGTACTTC,CAIWDRGEEQYF
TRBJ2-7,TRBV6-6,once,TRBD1,TGTGCCAGCACCCTACGGACAGGGGGGCTTAACGAGCAGTACTTC,CASTLRTGGLNEQYF
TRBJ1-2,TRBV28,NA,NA,TGTGCCAGCAGTTTTGGGGCCGGGTCCTATGGCTACACCTTC,CASSFGAGSYGYTF
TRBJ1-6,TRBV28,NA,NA,TGTGCCAGCAGCTTACCCAATTCGCGGTTCTTTGGATCACCCCTCCACTTT,CASSLPNSRFFGSPLHF
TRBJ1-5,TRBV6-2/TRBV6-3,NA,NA,TGTGCCAGCAGTTACGGGGGCAGCCGCAATCAGCCCCAGCATTTT,CASSYGGSRNQPQHF
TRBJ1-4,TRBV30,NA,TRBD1,TGTGCCTGGAGTTTAGGGACAGGGGAATCTGAAAAACTGTTTTTT,CAWSLGTGESEKLFF
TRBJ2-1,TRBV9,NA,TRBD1,TGTGCCAGCAGCGGTGGGGGACAGAAAGTCAATGAGCAGTTCTTC,CASSGGGQKVNEQFF
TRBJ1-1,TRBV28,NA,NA,TGTGCCAGCAGTTTTTCAAACGGGAACACTGAAGCTTTCTTT,CASSFSNGNTEAFF
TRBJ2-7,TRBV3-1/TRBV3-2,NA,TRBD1,TGTGCCAGCAGCCGACAGGGGCGCTCCTACGAGCAGTACTTC,CASSRQGRSYEQYF
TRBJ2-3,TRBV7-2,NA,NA,TGTGCCAGCAGCTTGAGACAGAGTAGCACAGATACGCAGTATTTT,CASSLRQSSTDTQYF
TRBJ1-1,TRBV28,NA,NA,TGTGCCAGCAGTTTCACCGTACGGGTCACTGAAGCTTTCTTT,CASSFTVRVTEAFF
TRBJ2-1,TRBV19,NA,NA,TGTGCCAGTCGGGCAGGGGTTTACAATGAGCAGTTCTTC,CASRAGVYNEQFF
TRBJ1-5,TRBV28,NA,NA,TGTGCCAGCAGAGACAGTAGTTATCAGCCCCAGCATTTT,CASRDSSYQPQHF
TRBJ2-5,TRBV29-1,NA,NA,TGCAGCGTTGGGGAGGAGACCCAGTACTTC,CSVGEETQYF
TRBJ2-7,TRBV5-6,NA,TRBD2,TGTGCCAGCAGCTCGGGGGGCTACGAGCAGTACTTC,CASSSGGYEQYF
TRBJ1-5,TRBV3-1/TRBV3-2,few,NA,TGTGCCAGCAGCCCCGCGGGGGGCTTTAGCAATCAGCCCCAGCATTTT,CASSPAGGFSNQPQHF